A selection of T cell receptor beta chains follows, all from one sample in a study of blood T cell repertoires in COVID-19. Only in-frame clones appear in the TCRdb table, and some are missing; sequencing was by immunoSEQ multiplex PCR. The data hold approximately 81,000 clones, with roughly 86% observed a single time. The sequenced sample was peripheral blood. Every receptor here comes from a human donor in a cohort sampled during active COVID-19. Each CDR3 is given with its conserved first and last residue. D genes are given only for firm matches. The listing skips clone size in some rows; elsewhere it reads once, few, many or a size class.

D	V	size	J	CDR3	DNA
TRBD2	TRBV7-9	few	TRBJ2-7	CASSNRRTSGGAYEQYF	TGTGCCAGCAGCAACCGCAGGACTAGCGGGGGGGCCTACGAGCAGTACTTC
TRBD1	TRBV24-1	-	TRBJ1-1	CATSDGTAEAFF	TGTGCCACCAGTGATGGGACAGCTGAAGCTTTCTTT
-	TRBV5-6	few	TRBJ1-1	CASSFDSRVTEAFF	TGTGCCAGCAGCTTCGATTCCAGGGTCACTGAAGCTTTCTTT
TRBD2	TRBV5-1	-	TRBJ2-7	CASSSGGASYEQYF	TGCGCCAGCAGCAGCGGGGGGGCCTCCTACGAGCAGTACTTC
TRBD1	TRBV6-6	few	TRBJ1-5	CASSTTGGDQPQHF	TGTGCCAGCAGTACGACAGGGGGAGATCAGCCCCAGCATTTT
TRBD1	TRBV7-3	-	TRBJ1-2	CASSLKAGTDYGYTF	TGTGCCAGCAGCTTAAAGGCCGGGACAGACTATGGCTACACCTTC
-	TRBV27	few	TRBJ1-5	CASSAYRAPNQPQHF	TGTGCCAGCAGTGCGTACAGGGCCCCCAATCAGCCCCAGCATTTT
TRBD2	TRBV5-6	-	TRBJ2-1	CASSSRTSGAYNEQFF	TGTGCCAGCAGCTCTCGCACTAGCGGGGCGTACAATGAGCAGTTCTTC
-	TRBV7-2	-	TRBJ1-5	CASSLYPGQPQHF	TGTGCCAGCAGCTTATACCCGGGACAGCCCCAGCATTTT
TRBD2	TRBV7-3	once	TRBJ2-3	CASSLTGLAGGLRRTDTQYF	TGTGCCAGCAGCTTAACGGGACTAGCGGGGGGGCTTAGGCGCACAGATACGCAGTATTTT
TRBD2	TRBV3-1/TRBV3-2	-	TRBJ2-3	CASSRESGGVPYTQYF	TGTGCCAGCAGTCGCGAGAGCGGGGGGGTCCCATATACGCAGTATTTT
TRBD1	TRBV2	-	TRBJ2-7	CASKGQAESYEQYF	TGTGCCAGCAAAGGACAGGCGGAGAGCTACGAGCAGTACTTC
-	TRBV7-3	once	TRBJ1-2	CASSPGTDYGYTF	TGTGCCAGCAGCCCCGGAACAGACTATGGCTACACCTTC
-	TRBV5-4	-	TRBJ2-6	CASSSNNGANVLTF	TGTGCCAGCAGCTCCAACAATGGGGCCAACGTCCTGACTTTC
-	TRBV5-1	-	TRBJ1-2	CASSEEGGLRDYGYTF	TGCGCCAGCAGCGAGGAAGGAGGGCTAAGGGACTATGGCTACACCTTC
TRBD1	TRBV5-1	-	TRBJ1-1	CASKPGQGRTEAFF	TGCGCCAGCAAGCCGGGACAGGGGCGCACTGAAGCTTTCTTT
TRBD1	TRBV4-1	-	TRBJ2-1	CASSQDGQGWNNEQFF	TGCGCCAGCAGCCAAGACGGACAGGGGTGGAACAATGAGCAGTTCTTC
-	TRBV29-1	-	TRBJ2-7	CSAIRDRGFYEQYF	TGCAGCGCGATTAGGGATCGGGGATTCTACGAGCAGTACTTT
-	TRBV6-2/TRBV6-3	-	TRBJ1-2	CASSPEFDYGYTF	TGTGCCAGCAGCCCAGAGTTTGACTATGGCTACACCTTC
-	TRBV2	-	TRBJ1-2	CASSPDSPYGYTF	TGTGCCAGCAGTCCGGACTCCCCTTATGGCTACACCTTC
-	TRBV18	few	TRBJ1-3	CASSPQGKAGNTIYF	TGTGCCAGCTCACCACAGGGGAAGGCTGGAAACACCATATATTTT
-	TRBV2	-	TRBJ2-3	CASSEALQGSDTQYF	TGTGCCAGCAGTGAAGCGCTTCAGGGGTCAGATACGCAGTATTTT
TRBD1	TRBV9	-	TRBJ1-3	CASSVRDRANTIYF	TGTGCCAGCAGCGTCCGGGACAGGGCTAACACCATATATTTT
-	TRBV9	-	TRBJ2-7	CASSEGDSFYEQYF	TGTGCCAGCAGCGAGGGGGATTCATTCTACGAGCAGTACTTC
TRBD2	TRBV7-9	-	TRBJ2-3	CASSQTSGGTDTQYF	TGTGCCAGCAGCCAGACTAGCGGGGGCACAGATACGCAGTATTTT
-	TRBV2	-	TRBJ1-4	CASKTGTTNEKLFF	TGTGCCAGCAAAACAGGGACAACTAATGAAAAACTGTTTTTT
-	TRBV7-8	-	TRBJ1-2	CASSLERGNYGYTF	TGTGCCAGCAGCTTAGAGCGGGGAAACTATGGCTACACCTTC
-	TRBV18	-	TRBJ2-7	CASSPGTGREQYF	TGTGCCAGCTCGCCGGGCACAGGTAGGGAGCAGTACTTC
TRBD1	TRBV7-3	-	TRBJ1-3	CASSLDRGPGNTIYF	TGTGCCAGCAGCTTAGACAGGGGGCCTGGAAACACCATATATTTT
-	TRBV5-1	once	TRBJ1-2	CASSFDPDGGYEYTF	TGCGCCAGCAGCTTCGACCCCGACGGGGGTTATGAATACACCTTC
-	TRBV7-8	-	TRBJ1-3	CASSLGRGGPGNTIYF	TGTGCCAGCAGCTTAGGGAGGGGGGGCCCTGGAAACACCATATATTTT
-	TRBV12-3/TRBV12-4	-	TRBJ1-2	CASSFSGAYGYTF	TGTGCCAGCAGTTTCAGCGGGGCCTATGGCTACACCTTC
TRBD1	TRBV15	-	TRBJ1-2	CATSRGGGGWGYTF	TGTGCCACCAGCAGAGGAGGAGGGGGCTGGGGCTACACCTTC
TRBD1	TRBV7-2	few	TRBJ1-2	CASSDGQGAFGYTF	TGTGCCAGCAGCGACGGACAGGGGGCGTTCGGCTACACCTTC
TRBD2	TRBV24-1	-	TRBJ2-7	CATLTSGGGPIPYEQYF	TGTGCCACTCTTACCTCGGGGGGGGGCCCCATCCCCTACGAGCAGTACTTC
-	TRBV18	-	TRBJ2-7	CASSPNRAYEQYF	TGTGCCAGCTCACCAAACAGGGCCTACGAGCAGTACTTC
TRBD2	TRBV27	-	TRBJ2-3	CASSSSGGWVTDTQYF	TGTGCCAGCAGCTCTAGCGGGGGATGGGTCACAGATACGCAGTATTTT
-	TRBV5-6	many	TRBJ2-7	CASSLEAGLGYEQYF	TGTGCCAGCAGCTTGGAGGCAGGGCTTGGCTACGAGCAGTACTTC
-	TRBV27	-	TRBJ1-2	CASRGGAHDYTF	TGTGCCAGCAGAGGGGGGGCCCATGACTACACCTTC
TRBD1	TRBV5-1	-	TRBJ1-1	CASTEDRVSEAFF	TGCGCCAGCACCGAGGACAGGGTCTCTGAAGCTTTCTTT
-	TRBV7-9	-	TRBJ2-7	CASSPRQVYEQYF	TGTGCCAGCAGCCCAAGACAGGTTTACGAGCAGTACTTC
-	TRBV3-1/TRBV3-2	once	TRBJ1-2	CASSQLGSGGYTF	TGTGCCAGCAGCCAACTAGGTTCGGGAGGCTACACCTTC
-	TRBV10-3	-	TRBJ2-2	CAISERAGNTGELFF	TGTGCCATCAGTGAAAGGGCGGGGAACACCGGGGAGCTGTTTTTT
TRBD1	TRBV19	-	TRBJ2-7	CASRLQGAYEQYF	TGTGCCAGTAGGCTACAGGGGGCCTACGAGCAGTACTTC
TRBD1	TRBV19	-	TRBJ1-4	CASRSAGQGFNEKLFF	TGTGCCAGTAGATCGGCGGGACAGGGCTTTAATGAAAAACTGTTTTTT
TRBD1	TRBV6-6	-	TRBJ1-1	CASTQDRANTEAFF	TGTGCCAGCACCCAAGACAGGGCCAACACTGAAGCTTTCTTT
-	TRBV6-5	-	TRBJ2-5	CASSPPGGRWTQYF	TGTGCCAGCAGCCCCCCCGGAGGGAGATGGACCCAGTACTTC
-	TRBV25-1	-	TRBJ1-1	CASSESTSEAFF	TGTGCCAGCAGTGAATCTACGTCTGAAGCTTTCTTT
-	TRBV7-2	-	TRBJ2-7	CASSLKWGGLDEQYF	TGTGCCAGCAGCTTAAAGTGGGGGGGGCTAGACGAGCAGTACTTC
-	TRBV4-2	few	TRBJ2-1	CASSQVHARGLVYNEQFF	TGTGCCAGCAGCCAAGTTCACGCACGGGGACTGGTTTACAATGAGCAGTTCTTC
TRBD1	TRBV27	few	TRBJ1-4	CASSPHRGTNEKLFF	TGTGCCAGCAGTCCTCACAGGGGAACTAATGAAAAACTGTTTTTT
-	TRBV6-5	-	TRBJ2-7	CASSSTVSYEQYF	TGTGCCAGCAGTTCGACAGTATCCTACGAGCAGTACTTC
TRBD1	TRBV5-1	-	TRBJ2-7	CASSPTPGQGYHEQYF	TGCGCCAGCAGCCCAACCCCGGGACAGGGGTACCACGAGCAGTACTTC
TRBD1	TRBV4-2	-	TRBJ2-3	CASKAEGAGDTQYF	TGTGCCAGCAAGGCAGAGGGGGCGGGAGATACGCAGTATTTT
-	TRBV7-9	-	TRBJ1-1	CASTSLNTEAFF	TGTGCCAGCACCTCATTGAACACTGAAGCTTTCTTT
TRBD2	TRBV9	-	TRBJ2-3	CASTYDIGGADTQYF	TGTGCCAGCACCTACGATATCGGGGGGGCAGATACGCAGTATTTT